This T cell receptor beta chain was captured by sequencing in a study of memory CD4+ T cells and cytomegalovirus serostatus. Overall study context: This sample comes from healthy Belgian adults, about nine CMV seropositive, 24 seronegative.

Germline V gene lookup returns CDR1 SGHNT and CDR2 YENEEA. The V end was cut by 1 base, the J end by 12 bases, with 9 bases between. CDR3 length: 11 residues. Findings and limits, study-wide: Each of 67 CMV-associated TCRbeta sequences occurred in one to five individuals.

A note on this clone: Its antigen is not identified.

As originally analysed: Out-of-frame sequences were removed, leaving roughly 2,200,000 distinct TCRbeta sequences. Generated by immunoSEQ multiplex PCR, the TCRdb table keeps only in-frame clones and is missing some. That table is the source of V, J and clone size, and D and trimming were worked out from the DNA. The profile shows some 52,000 clones, 65% to 85% of them singletons. The sort gate was single viable CD3+CD4+CD8-CD45RO+ cells for memory CD4+ T cells. This receptor was taken from an adult in good health and CMV-seropositive. V gene TRBV11-3 combines with J gene TRBJ1-2; D remains ambiguous. Material for sequencing was memory CD4+ T cells from blood. CDR3 coding DNA: TGTGCCAGCAGCTTAGTTCCAGGCCACACCTTC. It yields the protein CASSLVPGHTF.